This TCR beta chain was sequenced for a study of cytomegalovirus exposure and HLA in healthy donors. Study-wide background: Roughly 180 million T cells yielded more than 90 million unique TCR beta sequences in earlier analysis. Among the roughly 380 donors who were genotyped, 81% fell in the genetic ancestry cluster that is associated with self-reported Caucasian donors. Findings of the study overall: Sequencing depth roughly uniform across donors was assumed in presence/absence analyses.

J lost 6 bases, V lost 5 bases, and 12 bases had no gene match. The germline V gene encodes CDR1 SGHTA and CDR2 FQGNSA. The CDR3 is 15 residues long. In its sample, this clone was seen a few times. Its antigen is still unknown. PCR involved 60 Vbeta and 13 Jbeta primers. Clones were sequenced by immunoSEQ multiplex PCR, and TCRdb holds only the in-frame ones, with some missing. The data hold roughly 120,000 clones, with less than 80% observed a single time. The chain recombines TRBV7-2 with TRBJ1-1, with 7 bases that match TRBD1. This sequence was found in a woman between 50 and 59 years old in good health and CMV-seropositive. The specimen sequenced was PBMCs. The CDR3 DNA follows: TGTGCCAGCAGCCTCAGACAGGGTGGTAACGCTGAAGCTTTCTTT. Protein product: CASSLRQGGNAEAFF.